The 10 T cell receptor beta chains below come from one sample, sequenced in a study of T cell responses to AZD1222 COVID-19 vaccine. Libraries were prepared by immunoSEQ multiplex PCR; TCRdb keeps only in-frame clonotypes and omits some of them. The repertoire holds fewer than 35,000 clones, approximately 90% seen once, with 45% to 50% in the top ten. The sample consisted of peripheral blood, taken on day 0 of AZD1222 vaccination. These receptors were obtained from an adult in good health.

This chain joins TRBV29-1 and TRBJ1-1; weak D call: TRBD1 (5 bases). This CDR3 has 14 amino acids. Germline values: CDR1 SQVTM, CDR2 ANQGSEA. Trimming removed 7 bases at V and 5 bases at J, with 20 bases between. The CDR3 reads CSGTLQGGKTEAFF. DNA of the CDR3: TGCAGCGGCACCCTCCAGGGTGGAAAAACTGAAGCTTTCTTT.

This chain joins TRBV3-1 (or the pseudogene TRBV3-2) and TRBJ1-5; 8 bases are shared with TRBD1. The CDR3 length is 16 residues. Germline V CDR1 and CDR2: LGHDT, YNNKEL (reference sequence). V was pared by 4 bases and J by 0 bases, with 5 bases of the junction left unmatched. The chain's CDR3 is CASSLSGTGSNQPQHF. The CDR3 DNA is TGTGCCAGCAGCCTCTCCGGGACAGGTAGCAATCAGCCCCAGCATTTT.

V gene TRBV9 combines with J gene TRBJ1-2, with D hard to call. V lost 3 bases, J lost 2 bases, and 11 bases lay in between. The CDR3 covers 14 residues. CDR1 SGDLS and CDR2 YYNGEE come from the germline V gene. CDR3 in amino acids: CASSEGRHNYGYTF. The CDR3 DNA is TGTGCCAGCAGCGAAGGACGGCACAACTATGGCTACACCTTC.

This clone has just a few counts. The chain has TRBV19 and TRBJ1-4; D remains unclear. This CDR3 is built from 14 residues. V gave up 1 base and J gave up 5 bases, with 8 bases separating them. Looked up from germline, CDR1 is LNHDA and CDR2 is SQIVND (reference sequence). The CDR3 coding sequence is TGTGCCAGTAGTATAGGAGCAAGGAATGAAAAACTGTTTTTT. Its translation: CASSIGARNEKLFF.

The chain links TRBV25-1 to TRBJ2-7; no clear D. The CDR3 runs to 12 residues. Trimming cost V 4 bases and J 6 bases, with 10 bases left between them. CDR1 is MGHDK and CDR2 is SYGVNS in the germline V gene. The CDR3 bases are TGTGCCAGCAGTGTTTTCACTGGCGAGCAGTACTTC. It codes for CASSVFTGEQYF.

The chain joins TRBV6-4 to TRBJ2-7; possible D gene TRBD2, 5 bases. V lost 2 bases and J lost 0, with 14 bases in between. The germline V gene has CDR1 MRHNA and CDR2 SNTAGT. The CDR3 loop spans 16 amino acids. The CDR3 nucleotides are TGTGCCAGCAGTGACCCCCACGGAGGTAGCTCCTACGAGCAGTACTTC. This codes for CASSDPHGGSSYEQYF.

V is TRBV4-2 and J is TRBJ1-2, with 9 bases lining up with TRBD1. Per the germline V gene, CDR1 is LGHNA and CDR2 is YNFKEQ. V dropped 2 bases and J dropped 2; count of bases not matched to a gene: 6. The CDR3 consists of 16 residues. The CDR3 reads CASSQRLQGANYGYTF. DNA for the CDR3: TGTGCCAGCAGCCAACGTTTACAGGGGGCCAACTATGGCTACACCTTC.

This clone was counted once. The rearrangement links TRBV27 to TRBJ1-2; D might be TRBD1 (5 bases). The CDR3 sequence is 15 residues long. The germline gives CDR1 MNHEY, CDR2 SMNVEV (reference sequence). V was shortened by 0 bases and J by 8 bases, with 16 bases between the two germline ends. CDR3 region: CASSLSSAGTNGYTF. For the CDR3, the DNA is TGTGCCAGCAGTTTATCGTCGGCAGGGACGAACGGCTACACCTTC.

This clone was seen just once. The chain combines TRBV11-2 with TRBJ2-5; 10 nucleotides line up with TRBD1. The CDR3 covers 14 residues. V dropped 8 bases and J dropped 5; count of bases not matched to a gene: 8. The V gene's germline CDR1 is SGHAT and CDR2 FQNNGV. CDR3 protein: CASHRQGAGETQYF. Written as DNA, the CDR3 is TGTGCCAGCCACCGACAGGGGGCGGGCGAGACCCAGTACTTC.

J is TRBJ1-2 and V is TRBV5-6; D is unresolved. The CDR3 loop spans 14 amino acids. CDR1 is SGHDT, CDR2 YYEEEE, per germline. Between the trimmed V and J ends, which lost 2 bases and 0 bases, there was a span of 8 bases. This CDR3 is CASSFAGPNYGYTF. CDR3 sequence (DNA): TGTGCCAGCAGCTTCGCGGGTCCTAACTATGGCTACACCTTC.